This record covers a single T cell receptor (beta chain). The sample originates from a study of blood T cell repertoires in COVID-19. Original methodology: Estimates of nucleated cell counts were drawn from the amplification of reference gene primers. TCRdb keeps only in-frame clones here, not all; method: immunoSEQ multiplex PCR. Clone size and the V and J calls come from that table; the DNA yielded D and trimming. The sample lists about 230,000 clones, about nine tenths occurring once. CDR3 length equals 15 residues. Germline V lookup: CDR1 KGHSH, CDR2 LQKENI. Trimming cost V 3 bases and J 2 bases; bases outside gene matches: 1.

What was sequenced was peripheral blood. The receptor was isolated from a man in his fifties with COVID-19, enrolled during active disease. The rearrangement joins TRBV18 to TRBJ1-2; 12 bases fit TRBD1. CDR3 bases: TGTGCCAGCTCACCGGGACAGGGGGCAAACTATGGCTACACCTTC. This encodes CASSPGQGANYGYTF.